The 5 T cell receptor beta chains below were found in one sample sequenced in a study of T-cell memory formation after mild COVID-19. TCRdb reprocessed the 5' RACE reads via MiXCR and lists one record per CDR3 protein. Of about 340,000 distinct CDR3 sequences in the sample, more than 15% were seen once. The sample comprised PBMCs or a T cell subset sorted from them (not recorded which). The receptors here all came from a man aged 18 to 30 who had mild COVID-19 (a few samples of this study predate the infection). Cell type and time point are not known.

This clonotype was counted between two and nine times. This could be a read error, since a much larger clone is one nucleotide away. This rearrangement joins TRBV7-3 to TRBJ1-1, with D maybe TRBD1 (6 bases). CDR3 length: 13 amino acids. Trimming removed 4 bases at V and 3 bases at J, with 9 bases between. In germline, CDR1 is SGHTA, CDR2 FQGTGA. This CDR3 reads CASSSDRYTEAFF. In DNA form, the CDR3 reads TGTGCCAGCAGCTCCGACAGGTACACTGAAGCTTTCTTT.

This clonotype was seen a handful of times. The gene calls are TRBV6-2 or TRBV6-3 and TRBJ2-2, with TRBD2 matching 9 bases. Per germline, CDR1 MNHEY and CDR2 SVGEGT. V shed 0 bases and J 3 bases; nucleotides not matched to a gene: 2. The CDR3 sequence is 16 residues long. Written as DNA, the CDR3 is TGTGCCAGCAGTTACTCTTCTAGCGGGGACACCGGGGAGCTGTTTTTT. Amino acids: CASSYSSSGDTGELFF.

The genes are TRBV12-3 or TRBV12-4 and TRBJ2-1; possibly TRBD1 or TRBD2 for D (5 bases each). This CDR3 contains 16 residues. V lost 5 bases to trimming and J lost 0 bases, with 14 bases between them. The CDR3 DNA sequence: TGTGCCAGCAGTCCCGTCCCAGGGAGCTCCTACAATGAGCAGTTCTTC. It yields the protein CASSPVPGSSYNEQFF.

A few counts support this clonotype. The rearrangement links TRBV6-2 or TRBV6-3 to TRBJ2-7; TRBD1 agrees at 8 bases. The V segment lost 6 bases and the J segment 7 bases; nucleotides outside the gene matches: 8. In germline, CDR1 is MNHEY, CDR2 SVGEGT. The CDR3 length is 13 residues. The CDR3 DNA reads as TGTGCCAGCAGGCGGACAGGGCGCGAGGAGCAGTACGTC. This translates into CASRRTGREEQYV.

The V call is TRBV6-2 or TRBV6-3, the J call TRBJ2-6; possibly TRBD2 for D (5 bases). Germline V gives CDR1 MNHEY, CDR2 SVGEGT. CDR3 length equals 15 residues. Trimming removed 1 base from V and 2 bases from J, with 6 bases in between. The CDR3 loop reads CASSYWGAGANVLTF. The DNA for the CDR3 is TGTGCCAGCAGTTACTGGGGAGCTGGGGCCAACGTCCTGACTTTC.